A single sample is the source of the 12 T cell receptor beta chains below, sequenced in a study of blood T cell repertoires in COVID-19. Data came from immunoSEQ multiplex PCR; TCRdb stores just in-frame clones and leaves some out. Counted here are about 370,000 clones, roughly nine tenths occurring once; the ten biggest clones make up roughly 1%. The specimen sequenced was PBMCs or T cells enriched from blood (not recorded which). The source is a man in his late teens or twenties who had recovered from COVID-19.

V gene TRBV7-8 combines with J gene TRBJ1-4; possible D gene TRBD1, 5 bases. Per germline, CDR1 SGHVS and CDR2 FQNEAQ. CDR3 length equals 14 residues. V lost 5 bases and J lost 5, with 12 bases in between. The DNA for the CDR3 is TGTGCCAGCAGCCGAGGACACGGAAATGAAAAACTGTTTTTT. Residues: CASSRGHGNEKLFF.

This chain links TRBV7-2 with TRBJ2-7, with 9 nucleotides matching TRBD2. The CDR3 is 16 amino acids. Trimming removed 1 base from V and 3 bases from J; junction bases left unmatched: 7. The germline gives CDR1 SGHTA, CDR2 FQGNSA. The CDR3 sequence is CASSLGEGTSHYEQYF. The CDR3 coding sequence is TGTGCCAGCAGCTTAGGAGAGGGGACTAGCCACTACGAGCAGTACTTC.

The chain couples TRBV7-6 to TRBJ2-5; TRBD1 aligns across 7 bases. The CDR3 spans 16 residues. V lost 1 base to trimming and J lost 2 bases; unmatched junction nucleotides: 7. The germline gives CDR1 SGHVS, CDR2 FNYEAQ. The CDR3 coding sequence is TGTGCCAGCAGCTTAGAAGGGGGCCACTTACAAGAGACCCAGTACTTC. Translating it yields CASSLEGGHLQETQYF. Full variable domain (remainder filled in from reference TRBV7-6 and TRBJ2-5): GAGVSQSPRYKVTKRGQDVALRCDPISGHVSLYWYRQALGQGPEFLTYFNYEAQQDKSGLPNDRFSAERPEGSISTLTIQRTEQRDSAMYRCASSLEGGHLQETQYFGPGTRLLVL.

The V and J genes are TRBV7-2 and TRBJ2-4; 8 bases are a match to TRBD2. V shed 4 bases and J 9 bases; nucleotides not matched to a gene: 5. CDR3 length equals 13 residues. CDR1 and CDR2 (germline): SGHTA, FQGNSA. CDR3 sequence: CASSSLAGGIQYF. DNA of the CDR3: TGTGCCAGCAGCTCCCTAGCGGGTGGCATTCAGTACTTC.

The CDR3 nucleotides read TGTGCCAGTAGTGGGACTGGGAGGGAGATCGATGAGCAGTTCTTC. This encodes CASSGTGREIDEQFF. The chain recombines TRBV19 with TRBJ2-1, with 7 bases aligning to TRBD2. The CDR3 contains 15 residues. V shed 5 bases and J 8 bases; nucleotides not matched to a gene: 12. Germline V CDR1 and CDR2: LNHDA, SQIVND (reference sequence).

The chain recombines TRBV6-1 with TRBJ2-7; TRBD2 is a possible D gene (6 bases). The germline V gene has CDR1 MNHNS and CDR2 SASEGT. Deletions cut 1 base from V and 2 bases from J, with 9 bases between. This CDR3 spans 14 amino acids. CDR3 loop: CASSEVGGAYEQYF. CDR3 DNA sequence: TGTGCCAGCAGTGAAGTTGGAGGGGCCTACGAGCAGTACTTC.

The chain couples TRBV6-5 to TRBJ1-2; 11 bases map to TRBD1. Per germline, CDR1 MNHEY and CDR2 SVGAGI. The CDR3 extends over 16 amino acids. Trimming cost V 0 bases and J 4 bases; bases outside gene matches: 4. This chain's CDR3 is CASSYSGTGGSYGYTF. In DNA form, the CDR3 reads TGTGCCAGCAGTTACTCGGGGACAGGGGGATCCTATGGCTACACCTTC.

The V gene is TRBV21-1, the J gene TRBJ1-2; the table names TRBD1, a call not compared with the DNA. TRBV21-1 is recorded as a pseudogene. The CDR3 sequence is 15 residues long. The CDR3 is CASSQRGQRRYGYTF. The DNA of the CDR3 is TGTGCCAGCAGCCAGAGGGGGCAACGGCGCTATGGCTACACCTTC.

As DNA, the CDR3 is TGCGCCAGCAGTGAGTCGGGACTAGCGGGACAAGAGACCCAGTACTTC. This sequence encodes CASSESGLAGQETQYF. The V and J genes are TRBV10-1 and TRBJ2-5; TRBD2 agrees at 13 bases. Germline V lookup: CDR1 WNHNN, CDR2 SYGVQD (reference sequence). The CDR3 sequence is 16 residues long. V was clipped by 0 bases and J by 2 bases; unmatched bases: 0.

The chain recombines TRBV6-6 with TRBJ1-4, with D possibly being TRBD1 (5 bases). This CDR3 is 15 amino acids long. Germline CDR1 reads MNHNY; CDR2 reads SVGAGI (reference sequence). V shed 6 bases and J shed 2 bases, with 13 bases lying between them. CDR3 amino acids: CASSSAGPTNEKLFF. The CDR3 bases are TGTGCCAGCAGCTCCGCGGGGCCGACTAATGAAAAACTGTTTTTT.

The chain joins TRBV11-3 to TRBJ2-1; 10 nucleotides match TRBD1. CDR3 size: 15 residues. The V gene end was trimmed by 2 bases and the J gene end by 8 bases; junction bases not matched to a gene: 6. Germline V CDR1 and CDR2: SGHNT, YENEEA. The CDR3 reads CASSLRGTGEDEQFF. Written as DNA, the CDR3 is TGTGCCAGCAGCTTAAGGGGGACAGGGGAGGATGAGCAGTTCTTC.

The chain has TRBV13 and TRBJ2-7; 7 positions agree with TRBD2. The CDR3 runs 14 residues. Unmatched junction bases numbered 4, after V lost 5 bases and J lost 0 bases. The germline V gene has CDR1 PRHDT and CDR2 FYEKMQ (reference sequence). The CDR3 protein is CASSATSVSYEQYF. CDR3 in DNA: TGTGCCAGCAGCGCAACTAGCGTCTCCTACGAGCAGTACTTC.